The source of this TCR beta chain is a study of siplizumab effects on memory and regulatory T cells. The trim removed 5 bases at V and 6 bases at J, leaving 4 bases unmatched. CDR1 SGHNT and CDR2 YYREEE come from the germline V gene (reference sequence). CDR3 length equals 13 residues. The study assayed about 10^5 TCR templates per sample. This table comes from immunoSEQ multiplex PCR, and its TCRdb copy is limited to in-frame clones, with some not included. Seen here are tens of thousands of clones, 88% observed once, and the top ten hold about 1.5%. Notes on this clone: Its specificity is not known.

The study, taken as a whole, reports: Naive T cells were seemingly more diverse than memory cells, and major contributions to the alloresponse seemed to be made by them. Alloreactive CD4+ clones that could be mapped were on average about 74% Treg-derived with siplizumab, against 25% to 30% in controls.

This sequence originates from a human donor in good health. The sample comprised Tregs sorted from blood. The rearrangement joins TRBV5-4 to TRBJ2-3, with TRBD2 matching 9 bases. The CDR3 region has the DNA TGTGCCAGCAGACCCGGGACTAGCGATACGCAGTATTTT. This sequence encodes CASRPGTSDTQYF.